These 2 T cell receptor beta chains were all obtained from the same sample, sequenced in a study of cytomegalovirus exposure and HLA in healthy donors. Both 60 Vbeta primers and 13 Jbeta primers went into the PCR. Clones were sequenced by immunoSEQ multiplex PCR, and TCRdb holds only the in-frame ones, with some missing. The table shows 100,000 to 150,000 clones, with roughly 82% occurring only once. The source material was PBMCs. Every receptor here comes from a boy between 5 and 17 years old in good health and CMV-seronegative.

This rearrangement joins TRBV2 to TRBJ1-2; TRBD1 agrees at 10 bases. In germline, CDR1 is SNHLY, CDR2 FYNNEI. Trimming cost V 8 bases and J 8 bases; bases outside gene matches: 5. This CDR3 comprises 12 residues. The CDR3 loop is CASPGQGGGYTF. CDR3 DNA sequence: TGTGCCAGCCCCGGACAGGGGGGCGGCTACACCTTC.

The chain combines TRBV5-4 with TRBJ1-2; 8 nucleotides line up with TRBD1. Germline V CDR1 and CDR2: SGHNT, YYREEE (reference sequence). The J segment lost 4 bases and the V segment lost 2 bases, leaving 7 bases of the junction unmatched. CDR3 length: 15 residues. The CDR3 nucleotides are TGTGCCAGCAGCTTTCAGGGGGCGTCGTCCTATGGCTACACCTTC. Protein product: CASSFQGASSYGYTF.